This T cell receptor (beta chain) was profiled in a study of blood T cell repertoires in COVID-19. Study as a whole: The United States, Italy and Spain provided the acute and convalescent COVID-19 samples. PBMCs, B-cell-depleted T cells, or T cells provided the cDNA or gDNA that made up the material.

How the authors handled the data: Amplification with reference gene primers provided the estimates of nucleated cell counts. Data came from immunoSEQ multiplex PCR; TCRdb stores just in-frame clones and leaves some out. D and trimming were read from the DNA, whereas the V and J calls and clone size are those reported in that table. The sample lists about 240,000 clones, approximately 80% occurring once. Germline loops: CDR1 MNHEY, CDR2 SVGAGI. V lost 5 bases, J lost 4 bases, and 17 bases lay in between. CDR3 length: 15 amino acids. Sequencing was carried out using peripheral blood. The sequence came from a woman between 55 and 75 years old with active or convalescent COVID-19. The gene calls are TRBV6-5 and TRBJ1-2, with D possibly being TRBD1 (6 bases). The CDR3 region has the DNA TGTGCCAGCAGTACCCGGAGACAGGTCCGCTATGGCTACACCTTC. The encoded protein is CASSTRRQVRYGYTF.